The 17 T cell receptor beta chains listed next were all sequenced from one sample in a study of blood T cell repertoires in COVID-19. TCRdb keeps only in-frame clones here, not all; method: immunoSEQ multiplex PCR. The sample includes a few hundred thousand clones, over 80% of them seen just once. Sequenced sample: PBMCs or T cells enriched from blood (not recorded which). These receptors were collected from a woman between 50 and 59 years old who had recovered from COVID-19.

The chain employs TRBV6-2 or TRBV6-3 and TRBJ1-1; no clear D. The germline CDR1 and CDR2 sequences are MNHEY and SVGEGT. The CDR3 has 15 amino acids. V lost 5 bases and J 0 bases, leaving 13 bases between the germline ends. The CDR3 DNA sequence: TGTGCCAGCAGTGCCCGGGGAACCCTGAACACTGAAGCTTTCTTT. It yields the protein CASSARGTLNTEAFF.

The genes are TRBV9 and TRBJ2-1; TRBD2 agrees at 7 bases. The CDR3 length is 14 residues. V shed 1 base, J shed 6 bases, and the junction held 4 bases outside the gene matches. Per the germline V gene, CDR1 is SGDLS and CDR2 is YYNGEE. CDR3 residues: CASSVTRTSNEQFF. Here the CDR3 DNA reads TGTGCCAGCAGCGTAACTAGGACTAGCAATGAGCAGTTCTTC. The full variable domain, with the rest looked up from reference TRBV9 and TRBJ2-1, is DSGVTQTPKHLITATGQRVTLRCSPRSGDLSVYWYQQSLDQGLQFLIQYYNGEERAKGNILERFSAQQFPDLHSELNLSSLELGDSALYFCASSVTRTSNEQFFGPGTRLTVL.

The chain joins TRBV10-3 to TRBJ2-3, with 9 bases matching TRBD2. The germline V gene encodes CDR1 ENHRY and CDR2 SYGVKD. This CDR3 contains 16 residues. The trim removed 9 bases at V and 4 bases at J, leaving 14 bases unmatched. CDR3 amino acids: CAIANGASGISDTQYF. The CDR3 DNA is TGTGCCATAGCGAACGGGGCTAGCGGGATTTCAGATACGCAGTATTTT.

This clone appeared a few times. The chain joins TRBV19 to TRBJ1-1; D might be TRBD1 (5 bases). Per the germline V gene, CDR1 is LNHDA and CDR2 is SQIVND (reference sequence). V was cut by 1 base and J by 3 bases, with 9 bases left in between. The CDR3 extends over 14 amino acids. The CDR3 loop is CASSIGRDDTEAFF. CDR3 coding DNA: TGTGCCAGTAGTATAGGCAGGGATGACACTGAAGCTTTCTTT.

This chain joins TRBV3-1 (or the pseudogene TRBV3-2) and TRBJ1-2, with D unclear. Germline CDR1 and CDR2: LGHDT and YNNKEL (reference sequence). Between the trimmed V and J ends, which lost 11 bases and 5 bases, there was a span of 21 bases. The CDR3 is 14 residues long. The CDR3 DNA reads TGTGCCGTCACAAATCGGGTAACGGTTTATGGCTACACCTTC. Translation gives CAVTNRVTVYGYTF.

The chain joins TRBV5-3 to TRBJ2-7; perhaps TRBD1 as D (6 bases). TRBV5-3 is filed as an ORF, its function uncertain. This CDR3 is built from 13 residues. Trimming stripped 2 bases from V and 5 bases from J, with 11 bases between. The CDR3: CARSFRDTNEQYF. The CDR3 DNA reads TGTGCCAGAAGCTTCCGGGACACCAACGAGCAGTACTTC.

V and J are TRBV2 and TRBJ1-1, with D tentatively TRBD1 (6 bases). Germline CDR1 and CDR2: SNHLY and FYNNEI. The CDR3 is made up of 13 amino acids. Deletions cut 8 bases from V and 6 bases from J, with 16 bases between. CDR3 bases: TGTGCCAGCTGCAAGGACAGTCTGTCTGAAGCTTTCTTT. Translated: CASCKDSLSEAFF.

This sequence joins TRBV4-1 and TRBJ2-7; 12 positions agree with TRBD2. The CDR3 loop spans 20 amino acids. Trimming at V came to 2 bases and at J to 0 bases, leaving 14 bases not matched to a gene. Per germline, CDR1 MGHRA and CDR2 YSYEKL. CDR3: CASSQTPGTSGFPSSYEQYF. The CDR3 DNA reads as TGCGCCAGCAGCCAAACCCCCGGGACTAGCGGGTTCCCGAGCTCCTACGAGCAGTACTTC.

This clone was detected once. CDR3 nucleotides: TGTGCCAGCAGTTACGACGGACAAACCAATTCACCCCTCCACTTT. Translated: CASSYDGQTNSPLHF. This chain links TRBV6-5 with TRBJ1-6; a weak D match, TRBD1 (5 bases). Germline V lookup: CDR1 MNHEY, CDR2 SVGAGI. The germline V and J ends were trimmed by 2 bases and 7 bases, with 12 bases remaining between them. The CDR3 consists of 15 residues.

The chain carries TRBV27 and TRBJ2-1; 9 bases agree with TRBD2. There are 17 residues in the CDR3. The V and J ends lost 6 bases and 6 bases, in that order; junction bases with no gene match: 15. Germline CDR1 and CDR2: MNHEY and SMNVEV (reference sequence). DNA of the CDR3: TGTGCCAGCAGGCCAAGGCTAGCGGGACCTCCCCTCAATGAGCAGTTCTTC. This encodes CASRPRLAGPPLNEQFF.

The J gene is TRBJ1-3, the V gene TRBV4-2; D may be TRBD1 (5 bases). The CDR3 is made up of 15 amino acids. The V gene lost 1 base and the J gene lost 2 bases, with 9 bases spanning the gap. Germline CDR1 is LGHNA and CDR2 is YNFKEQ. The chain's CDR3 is CASSQGGEPGNTIYF. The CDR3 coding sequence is TGTGCCAGCAGCCAAGGGGGGGAACCTGGAAACACCATATATTTT.

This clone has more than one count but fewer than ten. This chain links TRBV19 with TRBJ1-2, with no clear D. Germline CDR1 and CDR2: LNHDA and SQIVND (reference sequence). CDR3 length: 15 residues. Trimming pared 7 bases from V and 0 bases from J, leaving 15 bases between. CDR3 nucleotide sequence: TGTGCCAGTACCCTCTACTCCGTAGCTAACTATGGCTACACCTTC. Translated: CASTLYSVANYGYTF.

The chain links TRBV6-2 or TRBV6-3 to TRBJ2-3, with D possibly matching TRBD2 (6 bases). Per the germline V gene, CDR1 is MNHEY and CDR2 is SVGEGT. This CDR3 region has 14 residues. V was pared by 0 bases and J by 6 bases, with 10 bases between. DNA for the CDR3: TGTGCCAGCAGTTACTCGAGACTAGGGGATACGCAGTATTTT. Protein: CASSYSRLGDTQYF.

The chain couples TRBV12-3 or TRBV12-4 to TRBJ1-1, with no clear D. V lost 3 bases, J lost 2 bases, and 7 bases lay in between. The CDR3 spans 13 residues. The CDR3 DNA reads TGTGCCAGCAGTTTTGCGGATAACACTGAAGCTTTCTTT. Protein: CASSFADNTEAFF.

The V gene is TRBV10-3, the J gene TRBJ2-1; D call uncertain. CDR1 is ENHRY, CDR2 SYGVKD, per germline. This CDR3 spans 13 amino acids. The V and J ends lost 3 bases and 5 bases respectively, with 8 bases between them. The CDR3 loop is CAISDQIHNEQFF. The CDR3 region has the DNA TGTGCCATCAGTGATCAAATCCACAATGAGCAGTTCTTC.

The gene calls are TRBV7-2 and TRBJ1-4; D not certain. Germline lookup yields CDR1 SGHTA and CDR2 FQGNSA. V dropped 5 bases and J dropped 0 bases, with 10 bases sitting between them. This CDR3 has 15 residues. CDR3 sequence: CASSLSVSTNEKLFF. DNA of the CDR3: TGTGCCAGCAGCCTCTCAGTGTCAACTAATGAAAAACTGTTTTTT.

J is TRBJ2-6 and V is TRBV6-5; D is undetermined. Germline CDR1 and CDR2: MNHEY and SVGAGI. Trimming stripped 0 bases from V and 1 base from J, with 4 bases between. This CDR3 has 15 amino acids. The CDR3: CASSYSSSGANVLTF. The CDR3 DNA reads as TGTGCCAGCAGTTACTCGAGTTCTGGGGCCAACGTCCTGACTTTC.